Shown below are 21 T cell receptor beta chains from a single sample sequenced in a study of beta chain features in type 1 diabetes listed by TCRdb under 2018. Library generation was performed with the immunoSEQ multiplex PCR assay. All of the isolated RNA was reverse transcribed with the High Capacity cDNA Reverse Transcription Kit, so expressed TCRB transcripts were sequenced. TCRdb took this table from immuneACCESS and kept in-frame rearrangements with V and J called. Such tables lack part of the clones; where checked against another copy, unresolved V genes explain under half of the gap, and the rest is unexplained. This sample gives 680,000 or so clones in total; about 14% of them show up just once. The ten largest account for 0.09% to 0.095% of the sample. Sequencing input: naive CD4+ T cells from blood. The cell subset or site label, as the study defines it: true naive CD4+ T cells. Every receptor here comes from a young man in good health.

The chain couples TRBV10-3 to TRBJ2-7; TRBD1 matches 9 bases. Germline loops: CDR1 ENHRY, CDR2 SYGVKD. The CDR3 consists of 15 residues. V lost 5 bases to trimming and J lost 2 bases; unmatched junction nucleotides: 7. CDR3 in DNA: TGTGCCATCAGTACCACCGGGACAGGGCCCTACGAGCAGTACTTC. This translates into CAISTTGTGPYEQYF.

CDR3 in DNA: TGTGCCAGCACCGGAGGGGTGGATTACAATGAGCAGTTCTTC. Translated, it gives CASTGGVDYNEQFF. The J gene is TRBJ2-1, the V gene TRBV27, with D possibly being TRBD2 (6 bases). The length of the CDR3 is 14 residues. CDR1 and CDR2 (germline): MNHEY, SMNVEV (reference sequence). V was pared by 7 bases and J by 4 bases, with 14 bases between.

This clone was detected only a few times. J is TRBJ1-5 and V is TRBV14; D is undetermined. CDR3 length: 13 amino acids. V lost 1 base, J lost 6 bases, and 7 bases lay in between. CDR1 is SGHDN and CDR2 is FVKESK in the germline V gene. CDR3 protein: CASSQAVGQPQHF. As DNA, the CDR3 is TGTGCCAGCAGCCAAGCGGTGGGTCAGCCCCAGCATTTT. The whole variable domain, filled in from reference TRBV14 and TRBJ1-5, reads EAGVTQFPSHSVIEKGQTVTLRCDPISGHDNLYWYRRVMGKEIKFLLHFVKESKQDESGMPNNRFLAERTGGTYSTLKVQPAELEDSGVYFCASSQAVGQPQHFGDGTRLSIL.

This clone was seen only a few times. The CDR3 sequence: CASSQLGASQPQHF. CDR3 DNA: TGCGCCAGCAGCCAACTCGGGGCGAGTCAGCCCCAGCATTTT. The V gene is TRBV4-1, the J gene TRBJ1-5, with TRBD1 as a possible D gene (5 bases). The CDR3 runs 14 residues. The V end was cut by 2 bases, the J end by 6 bases, with 11 bases between. CDR1 is MGHRA, CDR2 YSYEKL, per germline.

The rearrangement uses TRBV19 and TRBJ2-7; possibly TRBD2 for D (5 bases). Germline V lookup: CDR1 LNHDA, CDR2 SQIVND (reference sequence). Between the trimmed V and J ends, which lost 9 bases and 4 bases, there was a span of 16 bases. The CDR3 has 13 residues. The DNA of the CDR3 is TGTGCCAGCTCCCGTCGGGATTTGTACGAGCAGTACTTC. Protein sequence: CASSRRDLYEQYF.

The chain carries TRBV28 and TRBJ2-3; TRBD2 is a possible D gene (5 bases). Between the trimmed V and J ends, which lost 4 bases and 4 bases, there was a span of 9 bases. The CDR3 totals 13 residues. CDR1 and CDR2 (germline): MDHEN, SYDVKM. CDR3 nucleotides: TGTGCCAGCAGTTGGAGGAATCCAGATACGCAGTATTTT. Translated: CASSWRNPDTQYF. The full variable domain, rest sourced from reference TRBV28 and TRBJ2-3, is DVKVTQSSRYLVKRTGEKVFLECVQDMDHENMFWYRQDPGLGLRLIYFSYDVKMKEKGDIPEGYSVSREKKERFSLILESASTNQTSMYLCASSWRNPDTQYFGPGTRLTVL.

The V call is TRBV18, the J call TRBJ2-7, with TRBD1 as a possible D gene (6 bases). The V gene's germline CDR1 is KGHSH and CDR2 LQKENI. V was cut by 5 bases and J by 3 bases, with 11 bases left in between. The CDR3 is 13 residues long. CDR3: CASSSAQGYEQYF. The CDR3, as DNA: TGTGCCAGCTCATCAGCACAGGGCTACGAGCAGTACTTC. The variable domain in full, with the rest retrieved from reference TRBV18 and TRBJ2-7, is NAGVMQNPRHLVRRRGQEARLRCSPMKGHSHVYWYRQLPEEGLKFMVYLQKENIIDESGMPKERFSAEFPKEGPSILRIQQVVRGDSAAYFCASSSAQGYEQYFGPGTRLTVT.

In DNA form, the CDR3 reads TGTGCCAGCCGACAGGGCTCTAACACCGGGGAGCTGTTTTTT. It specifies CASRQGSNTGELFF. The chain couples TRBV7-3 to TRBJ2-2; 7 bases match TRBD1. This CDR3 has 14 amino acids. J gave up 2 bases and V 8 bases, and 5 bases lay outside the gene matches. Germline assignment: CDR1 SGHTA and CDR2 FQGTGA.

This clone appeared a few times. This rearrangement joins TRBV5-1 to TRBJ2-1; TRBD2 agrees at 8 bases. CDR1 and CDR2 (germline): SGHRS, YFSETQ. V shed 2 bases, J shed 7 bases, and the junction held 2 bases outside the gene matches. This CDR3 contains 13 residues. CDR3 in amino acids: CASSFVAGNEQFF. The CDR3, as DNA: TGCGCCAGCAGCTTTGTAGCGGGGAATGAGCAGTTCTTC.

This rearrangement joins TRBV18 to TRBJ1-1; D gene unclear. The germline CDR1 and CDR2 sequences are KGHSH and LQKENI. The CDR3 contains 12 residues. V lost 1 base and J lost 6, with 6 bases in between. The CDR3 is CASSPQDPEAFF. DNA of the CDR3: TGTGCCAGCTCACCACAGGACCCTGAAGCTTTCTTT.

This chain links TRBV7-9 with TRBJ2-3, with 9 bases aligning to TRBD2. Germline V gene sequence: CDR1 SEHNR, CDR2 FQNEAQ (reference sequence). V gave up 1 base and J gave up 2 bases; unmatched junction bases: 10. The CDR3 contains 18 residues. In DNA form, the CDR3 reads TGTGCCAGCAGCTTAGGCCTGACGGCGGGGGGGCTCACAGATACGCAGTATTTT. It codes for CASSLGLTAGGLTDTQYF.

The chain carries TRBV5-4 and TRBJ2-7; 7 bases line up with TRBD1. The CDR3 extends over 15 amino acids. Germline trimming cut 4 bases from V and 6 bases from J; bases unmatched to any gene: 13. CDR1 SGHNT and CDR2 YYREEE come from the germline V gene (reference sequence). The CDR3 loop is CASSPDRALFGEQYF. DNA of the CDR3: TGTGCCAGCAGCCCCGACAGGGCCCTCTTCGGCGAGCAGTACTTC.

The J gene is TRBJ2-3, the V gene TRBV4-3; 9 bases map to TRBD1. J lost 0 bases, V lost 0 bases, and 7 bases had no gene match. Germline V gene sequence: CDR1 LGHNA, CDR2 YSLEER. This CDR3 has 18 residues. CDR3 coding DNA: TGCGCCAGCAGCCAAGATATGACAGGGGGGTCTAGCACAGATACGCAGTATTTT. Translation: CASSQDMTGGSSTDTQYF.

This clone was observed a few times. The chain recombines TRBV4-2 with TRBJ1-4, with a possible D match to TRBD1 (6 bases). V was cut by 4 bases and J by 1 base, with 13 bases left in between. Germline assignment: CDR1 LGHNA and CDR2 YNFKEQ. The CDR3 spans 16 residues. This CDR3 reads CASSRHTGLTNEKLFF. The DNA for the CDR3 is TGTGCCAGCAGCCGACATACAGGGTTAACTAATGAAAAACTGTTTTTT.

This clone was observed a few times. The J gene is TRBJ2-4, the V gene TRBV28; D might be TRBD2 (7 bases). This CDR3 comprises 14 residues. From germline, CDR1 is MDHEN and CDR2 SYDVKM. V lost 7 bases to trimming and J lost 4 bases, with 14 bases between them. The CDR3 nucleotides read TGTGCCAGCATCGAGGGAGGGACAAAAAACATTCAGTACTTC. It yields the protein CASIEGGTKNIQYF.

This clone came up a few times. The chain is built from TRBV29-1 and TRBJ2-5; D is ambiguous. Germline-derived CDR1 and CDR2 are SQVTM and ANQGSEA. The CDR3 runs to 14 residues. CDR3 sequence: CRLARAVSQETQYF. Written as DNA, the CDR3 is TGCAGGCTCGCACGCGCGGTGTCCCAAGAGACCCAGTACTTC.

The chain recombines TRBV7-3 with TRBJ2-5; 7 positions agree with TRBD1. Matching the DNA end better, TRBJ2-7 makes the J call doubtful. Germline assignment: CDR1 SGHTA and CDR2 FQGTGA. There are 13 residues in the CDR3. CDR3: CASSQDRDNEQYF. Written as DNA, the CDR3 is TGTGCCAGCAGCCAAGACAGGGACAACGAGCAGTACTTC.

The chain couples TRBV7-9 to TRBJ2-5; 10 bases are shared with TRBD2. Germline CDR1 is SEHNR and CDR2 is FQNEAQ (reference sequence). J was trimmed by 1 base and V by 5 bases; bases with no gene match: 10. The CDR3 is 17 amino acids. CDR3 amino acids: CASSHPSGLAVQETQYF. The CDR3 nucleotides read TGTGCCAGCAGCCACCCGTCCGGACTAGCGGTCCAAGAGACCCAGTACTTC. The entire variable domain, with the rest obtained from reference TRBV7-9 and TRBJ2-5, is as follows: DTGVSQNPRHKITKRGQNVTFRCDPISEHNRLYWYRQTLGQGPEFLTYFQNEAQLEKSRLLSDRFSAERPKGSFSTLEIQRTEQGDSAMYLCASSHPSGLAVQETQYFGPGTRLLVL.

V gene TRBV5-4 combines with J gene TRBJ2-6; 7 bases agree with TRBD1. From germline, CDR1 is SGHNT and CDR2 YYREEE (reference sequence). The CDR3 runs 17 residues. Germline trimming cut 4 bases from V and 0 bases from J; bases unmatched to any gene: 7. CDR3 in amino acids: CASSRDSANSGANVLTF. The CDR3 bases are TGTGCCAGCAGCCGGGACAGTGCTAACTCTGGGGCCAACGTCCTGACTTTC.

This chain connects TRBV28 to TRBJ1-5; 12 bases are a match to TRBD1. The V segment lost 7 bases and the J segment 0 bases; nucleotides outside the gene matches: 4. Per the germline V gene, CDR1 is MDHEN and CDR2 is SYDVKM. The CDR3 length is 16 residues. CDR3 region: CASKGQGARSNQPQHF. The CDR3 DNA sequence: TGTGCCAGCAAGGGACAGGGGGCACGTAGCAATCAGCCCCAGCATTTT.

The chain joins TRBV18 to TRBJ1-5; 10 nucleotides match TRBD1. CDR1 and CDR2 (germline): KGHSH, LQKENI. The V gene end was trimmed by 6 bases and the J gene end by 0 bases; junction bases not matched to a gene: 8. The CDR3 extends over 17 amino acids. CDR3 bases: TGTGCCAGCTCCCCGGGACAGGGGCGGTATAGCAATCAGCCCCAGCATTTT. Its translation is CASSPGQGRYSNQPQHF.